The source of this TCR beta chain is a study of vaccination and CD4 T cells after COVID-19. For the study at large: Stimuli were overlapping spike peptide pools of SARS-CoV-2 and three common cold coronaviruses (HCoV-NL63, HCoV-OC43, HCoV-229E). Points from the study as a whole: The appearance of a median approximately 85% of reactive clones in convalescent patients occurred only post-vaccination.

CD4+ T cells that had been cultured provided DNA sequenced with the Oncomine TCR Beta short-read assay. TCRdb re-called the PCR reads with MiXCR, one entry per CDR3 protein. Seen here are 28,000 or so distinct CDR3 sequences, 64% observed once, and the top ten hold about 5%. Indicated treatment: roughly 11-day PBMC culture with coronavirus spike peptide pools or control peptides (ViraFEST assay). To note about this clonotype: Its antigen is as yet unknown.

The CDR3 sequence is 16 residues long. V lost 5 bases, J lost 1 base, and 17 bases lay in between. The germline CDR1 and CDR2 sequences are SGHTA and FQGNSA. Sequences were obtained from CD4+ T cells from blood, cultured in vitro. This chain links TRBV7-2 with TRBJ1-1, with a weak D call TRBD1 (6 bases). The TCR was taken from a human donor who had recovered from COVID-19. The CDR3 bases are TGTGCCAGCAGCACCGCGGCGGGGGGCAGGAACACTGAAGCTTTCTTT. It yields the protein CASSTAAGGRNTEAFF.